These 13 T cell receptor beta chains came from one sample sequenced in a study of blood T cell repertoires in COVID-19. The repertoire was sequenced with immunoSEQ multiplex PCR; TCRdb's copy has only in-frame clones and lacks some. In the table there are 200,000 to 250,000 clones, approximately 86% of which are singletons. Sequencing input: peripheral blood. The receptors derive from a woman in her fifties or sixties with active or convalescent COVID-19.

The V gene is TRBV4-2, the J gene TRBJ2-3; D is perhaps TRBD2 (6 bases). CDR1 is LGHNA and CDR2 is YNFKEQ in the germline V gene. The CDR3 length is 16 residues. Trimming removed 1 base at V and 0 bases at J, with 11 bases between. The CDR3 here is CASSQVGTPSTDTQYF. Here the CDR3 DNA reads TGTGCCAGCAGCCAAGTCGGGACTCCTAGCACAGATACGCAGTATTTT.

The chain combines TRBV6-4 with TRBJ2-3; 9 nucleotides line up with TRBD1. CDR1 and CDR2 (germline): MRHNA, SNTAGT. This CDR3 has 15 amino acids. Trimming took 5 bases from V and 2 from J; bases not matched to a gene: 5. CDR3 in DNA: TGTGCCAGCAGTCCGGGACAGGGAGACACAGATACGCAGTATTTT. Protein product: CASSPGQGDTDTQYF.

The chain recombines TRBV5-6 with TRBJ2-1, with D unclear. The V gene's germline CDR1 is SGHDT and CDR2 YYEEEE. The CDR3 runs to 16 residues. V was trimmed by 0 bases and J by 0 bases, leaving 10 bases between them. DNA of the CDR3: TGTGCCAGCAGCTTGGGTTTGTCGAGCTCCTACAATGAGCAGTTCTTC. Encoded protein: CASSLGLSSSYNEQFF.

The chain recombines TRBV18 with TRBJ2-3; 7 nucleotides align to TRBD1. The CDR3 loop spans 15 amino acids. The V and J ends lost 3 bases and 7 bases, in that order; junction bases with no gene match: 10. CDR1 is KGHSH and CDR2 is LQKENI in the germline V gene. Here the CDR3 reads CASSPQTGNLNTQYF. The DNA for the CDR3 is TGTGCCAGCTCACCCCAGACAGGGAACCTTAATACGCAGTATTTT.

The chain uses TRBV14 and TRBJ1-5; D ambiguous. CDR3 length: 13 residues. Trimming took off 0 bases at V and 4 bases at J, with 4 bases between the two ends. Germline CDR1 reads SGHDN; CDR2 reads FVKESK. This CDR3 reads CASSQDLNQPQHF. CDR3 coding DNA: TGTGCCAGCAGCCAAGATCTGAATCAGCCCCAGCATTTT.

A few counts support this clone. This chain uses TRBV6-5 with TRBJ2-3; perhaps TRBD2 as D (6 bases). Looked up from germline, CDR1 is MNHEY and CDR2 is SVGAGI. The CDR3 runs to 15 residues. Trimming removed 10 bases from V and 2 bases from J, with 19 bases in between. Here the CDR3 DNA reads TGTGCCACTCAAAAGGACCGGGGACTCACAGATACGCAGTATTTT. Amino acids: CATQKDRGLTDTQYF.

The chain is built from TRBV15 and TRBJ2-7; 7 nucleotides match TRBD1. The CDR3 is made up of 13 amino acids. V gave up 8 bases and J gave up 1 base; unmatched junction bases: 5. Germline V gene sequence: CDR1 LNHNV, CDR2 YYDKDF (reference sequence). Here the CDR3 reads CATVQGESYEQYV. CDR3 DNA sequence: TGTGCCACCGTCCAGGGGGAATCCTACGAGCAGTACGTC.

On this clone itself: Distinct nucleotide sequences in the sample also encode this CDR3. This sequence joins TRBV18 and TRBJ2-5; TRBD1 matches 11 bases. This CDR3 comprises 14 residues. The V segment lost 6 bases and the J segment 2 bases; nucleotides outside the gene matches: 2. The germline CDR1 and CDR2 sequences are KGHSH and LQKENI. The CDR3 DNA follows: TGTGCCAGCTCGCGGGACAGGGGGCAAGAGACCCAGTACTTC. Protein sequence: CASSRDRGQETQYF.

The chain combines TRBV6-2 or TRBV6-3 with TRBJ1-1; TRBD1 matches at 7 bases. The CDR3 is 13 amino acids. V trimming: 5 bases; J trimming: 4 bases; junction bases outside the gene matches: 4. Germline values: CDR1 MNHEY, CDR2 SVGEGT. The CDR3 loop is CASSRGTVTEAFF. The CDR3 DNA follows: TGTGCCAGCAGTCGAGGGACAGTCACTGAAGCTTTCTTT.

The CDR3 sequence is CASSVGLAGDYNEQFF. The CDR3 DNA reads as TGTGCCAGCAGCGTTGGACTAGCGGGAGACTACAATGAGCAGTTCTTC. The V gene is TRBV9, the J gene TRBJ2-1; 13 nucleotides align to TRBD2. This CDR3 region has 16 residues. With 2 bases clipped from V and 3 bases from J, the junction kept 2 bases outside the gene matches. Germline CDR1 and CDR2: SGDLS and YYNGEE.

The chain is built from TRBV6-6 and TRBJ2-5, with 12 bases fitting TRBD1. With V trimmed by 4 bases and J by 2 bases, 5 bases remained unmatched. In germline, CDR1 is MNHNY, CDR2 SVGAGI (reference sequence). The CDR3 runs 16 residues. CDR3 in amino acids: CASSSGTGGHQETQYF. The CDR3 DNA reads TGTGCCAGCAGTTCCGGGACAGGGGGCCATCAAGAGACCCAGTACTTC.

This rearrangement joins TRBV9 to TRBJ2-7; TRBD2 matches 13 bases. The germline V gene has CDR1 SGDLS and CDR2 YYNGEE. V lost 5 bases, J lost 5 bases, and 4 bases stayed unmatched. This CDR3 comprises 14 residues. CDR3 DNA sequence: TGTGCCAGCAGTCCCGGGACTAGCGGGAACGAGCAGTACTTC. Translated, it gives CASSPGTSGNEQYF.

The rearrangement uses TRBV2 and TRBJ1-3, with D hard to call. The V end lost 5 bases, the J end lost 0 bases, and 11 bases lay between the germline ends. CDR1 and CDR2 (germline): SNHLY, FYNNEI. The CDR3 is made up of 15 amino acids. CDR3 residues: CASSWESDSGNTIYF. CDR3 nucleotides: TGTGCCAGCAGTTGGGAGTCCGACTCTGGAAACACCATATATTTT.